This T cell receptor (beta chain) was recovered during a study of CXCR3-negative and CXCR3-positive naive CD8 T cells. Study-level points and caveats: Partially decreased CXCR3 expression was recorded after cryopreservation, and fresh PBMCs were used in most assays. Comparison of naive subsets found surface CD5 to be comparable, and TCR strength was inferred on the basis of TRB CDR3 properties. The study found more hydrophobic TRB CDR3s in CXCR3-positive naive cells than in CXCR3-negative naive cells.

Notes on this clonotype: The target antigen is unknown.

The authors prepared UMI-labeled TRB cDNA libraries by 5' RACE. TCRdb reprocessed the 5' RACE reads, with one entry per CDR3 protein and no DNA. This sample's table reports tens of thousands of distinct CDR3 sequences. The length of the CDR3 is 14 residues. Per the germline V gene, CDR1 is SGHRS and CDR2 is YFSETQ. The sequenced sample consisted of naive CXCR3+ CD8+ T cells from blood. As for subset: CD45RO-CCR7+CD27+CD95- naive CD8+ T cells expressing CXCR3 (TNR3+). This sequence was found in a human donor in good health. Some clones in this sample may be carry-over from other donors' samples. The gene calls are TRBV5-1 and TRBJ2-1; TCRdb proposes TRBD1, but this gene call is untestable without DNA. The CDR3 sequence is CASYRVESYNEQFF.